Listed here are 31 T cell receptor beta chains from one sample, sequenced in a study of regulatory T cells in long-lasting Graves disease. The time point is: newly diagnosed GD, antithyroid drugs for less than 3 months. There was RNA extracted from PBMCs, and the TCR library was made from it. Construction of TCR beta libraries relied on iRepertoire HTBI primers and on Arm-PCR targeting CDR3 regions. TCRdb re-derived calls from the multiplex PCR reads in MiXCR, one entry per CDR3 protein. The sample carries about 440,000 distinct CDR3 sequences, about a sixth recorded once. These data were likewise used in another study, on T cells in Graves' hyperthyroidism and ophthalmopathy.

The source material was peripheral blood mononuclear cells (PBMCs), sampled at new diagnosis, from a patient treated with antithyroid drugs. These receptors came from a woman under 40 with Graves disease.

This chain joins TRBV20-1 and TRBJ2-7; 11 positions agree with TRBD1. J lost 4 bases, V lost 5 bases, and 7 bases had no gene match. CDR1 DFQATT and CDR2 SNEGSKA come from the germline V gene (reference sequence). The CDR3 runs 14 residues. CDR3 in amino acids: CSARKDRGLYEQYF. The CDR3 coding sequence is TGCAGTGCTCGGAAGGACAGGGGGCTATACGAGCAGTACTTC.

This clonotype came up many times. The chain uses TRBV6-1 and TRBJ2-5, with D perhaps matching TRBD1 (7 bases). The CDR3 runs 13 residues. Germline CDR1 MNHNS, CDR2 SASEGT. V dropped 11 bases and J dropped 2 bases, with 15 bases sitting between them. This chain's CDR3 is CAGDGGQQETQYF. The DNA for the CDR3 is TGTGCCGGCGACGGGGGACAGCAAGAGACCCAGTACTTC.

There are a few counts of this clonotype. The J gene is TRBJ1-2, the V gene TRBV12-3 or TRBV12-4; D is perhaps TRBD1 (5 bases). V was trimmed by 5 bases and J by 5 bases, leaving 18 bases between them. There are 15 residues in the CDR3. DNA of the CDR3: TGTGCCAGCAGTCGGCGGGACTTCTTCACATATGGCTACACCTTC. Translating gives CASSRRDFFTYGYTF.

This clonotype was detected many times. The CDR3 nucleotides read TGCAGTGCGCGAATCCCGGGGCAGCCGAAGGAGACCCAGTACTTC. This codes for CSARIPGQPKETQYF. This chain connects TRBV20-1 to TRBJ2-5, with D possibly called TRBD1 or TRBD2 (5 bases each). The CDR3 is made up of 15 amino acids. V shed 6 bases and J shed 5 bases, with 22 bases lying between them. Germline loops: CDR1 DFQATT, CDR2 SNEGSKA (reference sequence).

The sample holds many counts of this clonotype. V and J are TRBV20-1 and TRBJ2-5, with 7 bases identical to TRBD2. This CDR3 comprises 13 residues. Germline CDR1 DFQATT, CDR2 SNEGSKA (reference sequence). The V gene end was trimmed by 4 bases and the J gene end by 4 bases; junction bases not matched to a gene: 6. As DNA, the CDR3 is TGCAGTGCTAAGGTGGGAGGGCGAGAGACCCAGTACTTC. This encodes CSAKVGGRETQYF.

In this sample, this clonotype turned up a few times. The chain employs TRBV28 and TRBJ2-4, with 9 bases lining up with TRBD1. Per the germline V gene, CDR1 is MDHEN and CDR2 is SYDVKM. With V trimmed by 10 bases and J by 0 bases, 4 bases remained unmatched. The CDR3 is 14 amino acids. CDR3 bases: TGTGCCATACAGGGGGCCATAGCCAAAAACATTCAGTACTTC. It encodes CAIQGAIAKNIQYF.

This clonotype was detected many times. The chain combines TRBV2 with TRBJ2-1, with a weak D call TRBD2 (7 bases). The CDR3 contains 11 residues. The V end was cut by 6 bases, the J end by 12 bases, with 12 bases between. The germline V gene encodes CDR1 SNHLY and CDR2 FYNNEI. CDR3 sequence: CASRQGLWQFF. The CDR3 bases are TGTGCCAGCAGACAGGGACTATGGCAGTTCTTC.

This chain connects TRBV4-3 to TRBJ2-5; D uncertain. The CDR3 length is 17 residues. Deletions cut 0 bases from V and 4 bases from J, with 18 bases between. CDR1 and CDR2 (germline): LGHNA, YSLEER. The CDR3 DNA follows: TGCGCCAGCAGCCAAGAAGAGCCCTCCTTAACGGGAGAGACCCAGTACTTC. Translating gives CASSQEEPSLTGETQYF.

At least ten counts were recorded for this clonotype. The rearrangement joins TRBV2 to TRBJ2-2; D could derive from TRBD1 or TRBD2 (5 bases each). The germline V gene encodes CDR1 SNHLY and CDR2 FYNNEI. The V gene lost 6 bases and the J gene lost 2 bases, with 13 bases spanning the gap. The CDR3 loop spans 15 amino acids. As DNA, the CDR3 is TGTGCCAGCAGACCGGGACCCGGCAACACCGGGGAGCTGTTTTTT. Amino acids: CASRPGPGNTGELFF.

The sample holds many counts of this clonotype. The V and J genes are TRBV13 and TRBJ1-4; a weak D match, TRBD1 (6 bases). V gave up 1 base and J gave up 6 bases, with 12 bases separating them. The germline CDR1 and CDR2 sequences are PRHDT and FYEKMQ (reference sequence). This CDR3 comprises 15 residues. The CDR3 protein is CASSLEGAGDEKLFF. CDR3 bases: TGTGCCAGCAGCTTAGAAGGGGCAGGGGATGAAAAACTGTTTTTT. Variable domain in full (rest from reference TRBV13 and TRBJ1-4): AAGVIQSPRHLIKEKRETATLKCYPIPRHDTVYWYQQGPGQDPQFLISFYEKMQSDKGSIPDRFSAQQFSDYHSELNMSSLELGDSALYFCASSLEGAGDEKLFFGSGTQLSVL.

This chain connects TRBV7-2 to TRBJ2-3; D unclear. Per the germline V gene, CDR1 is SGHTA and CDR2 is FQGNSA. Trimming pared 0 bases from V and 5 bases from J, leaving 12 bases between. The CDR3 runs 15 residues. The CDR3 loop reads CASSLAGLVGDTQYF. DNA for the CDR3: TGTGCCAGCAGCTTAGCGGGTCTGGTGGGAGATACGCAGTATTTT.

The table lists this clonotype with many counts. The chain combines TRBV28 with TRBJ2-1; no clear D gene. Germline V lookup: CDR1 MDHEN, CDR2 SYDVKM. The CDR3 has 14 residues. V was clipped by 2 bases and J by 3 bases, with 8 bases between them. CDR3 nucleotide sequence: TGTGCCAGCAGTTTAGGGGATAACTACAATGAGCAGTTCTTC. This codes for CASSLGDNYNEQFF.

Many counts were recorded for this clonotype. This rearrangement joins TRBV20-1 to TRBJ2-5; 7 nucleotides align to TRBD2. Germline V gene data show CDR1 as DFQATT and CDR2 as SNEGSKA (reference sequence). V lost 4 bases to trimming and J lost 5 bases; unmatched junction nucleotides: 13. The length of the CDR3 is 15 residues. CDR3 DNA: TGCAGTGCTATTCCGGGGGAGGGAATCGAGGAGACCCAGTACTTC. Translated: CSAIPGEGIEETQYF.

The J gene is TRBJ2-1, the V gene TRBV4-1; D is ambiguous. Trimming took 2 bases from V and 1 from J, leaving 12 bases between them. CDR1 is MGHRA and CDR2 is YSYEKL in the germline V gene. The CDR3 length is 16 residues. CDR3 DNA: TGCGCCAGCAGCCAACAGTACAGAACGTCCTACAATGAGCAGTTCTTC. It specifies CASSQQYRTSYNEQFF.

This clonotype was seen many times. V gene TRBV2 combines with J gene TRBJ2-7, with unresolved D. V was cut by 8 bases and J by 2 bases, with 16 bases left in between. The CDR3 has 14 residues. CDR1 is SNHLY, CDR2 FYNNEI, per germline. The CDR3 DNA follows: TGTGCCAGCGGAAAAAGAGACGGAACCTACGAGCAGTACTTC. Encoded protein: CASGKRDGTYEQYF.

The chain employs TRBV20-1 and TRBJ1-4; no clear D gene. The CDR3 has 15 residues. The germline V gene has CDR1 DFQATT and CDR2 SNEGSKA (reference sequence). V gave up 6 bases and J gave up 5 bases, with 19 bases separating them. CDR3 DNA sequence: TGCAGTGCAAGTAAGGGCGGCAGTTCAAATGAAAAACTGTTTTTT. It specifies CSASKGGSSNEKLFF.

This clonotype was recorded at least ten times. The rearrangement links TRBV3-1 to TRBJ2-6; 12 bases fit TRBD2. The length of the CDR3 is 18 residues. CDR1 is LGHDT, CDR2 YNNKEL, per germline (reference sequence). V gave up 3 bases and J gave up 2 bases; unmatched junction bases: 5. The CDR3 DNA is TGTGCCAGCAGCCACCATACTAGCGGGAGGCCTGGGGCCAACGTCCTGACTTTC. This gives the protein CASSHHTSGRPGANVLTF.

This clonotype came up many times. This chain's CDR3 is CAIRDRENTEAFF. In DNA form, the CDR3 reads TGTGCCATCAGGGACAGGGAGAACACTGAAGCTTTCTTT. The V and J genes are TRBV10-3 and TRBJ1-1; TRBD1 matches at 8 bases. Germline CDR1 ENHRY, CDR2 SYGVKD. J was trimmed by 1 base and V by 6 bases; bases with no gene match: 1. The CDR3 consists of 13 residues.

The rearrangement uses TRBV13 and TRBJ2-1; tentative D call: TRBD2 (5 bases). Trimming cost V 5 bases and J 0 bases, with 14 bases left between them. Germline V gene data show CDR1 as PRHDT and CDR2 as FYEKMQ (reference sequence). The CDR3 is 16 residues long. The chain's CDR3 is CASSQLVGSSYNEQFF. The CDR3 DNA reads TGTGCCAGCAGCCAGCTGGTTGGGAGCTCCTACAATGAGCAGTTCTTC.

This clonotype was seen ten or more times. The J gene is TRBJ1-2, the V gene TRBV11-2; 7 bases line up with TRBD1. Unmatched junction bases numbered 10, after V lost 3 bases and J lost 0 bases. In germline, CDR1 is SGHAT, CDR2 FQNNGV. The CDR3 length is 17 residues. Written as DNA, the CDR3 is TGTGCCAGCAGCTTGAGGACAGGTCTTGCGGCTAACTATGGCTACACCTTC. Amino acids: CASSLRTGLAANYGYTF.

This clonotype was seen at least ten times. This chain connects TRBV3-1 to TRBJ2-7; 11 bases agree with TRBD2. J was trimmed by 4 bases and V by 0 bases; bases with no gene match: 5. The CDR3 loop spans 16 amino acids. The germline V gene has CDR1 LGHDT and CDR2 YNNKEL (reference sequence). The CDR3 loop is CASSQDWVAGGYEQYF. In DNA form, the CDR3 reads TGTGCCAGCAGCCAAGATTGGGTAGCGGGAGGGTACGAGCAGTACTTC.

This clonotype was seen ten or more times. The V and J genes are TRBV7-3 and TRBJ1-3; 9 bases agree with TRBD1. Germline CDR1 SGHTA, CDR2 FQGTGA. V shed 5 bases, J shed 0 bases, and the junction held 20 bases outside the gene matches. This CDR3 region has 21 residues. CDR3 in amino acids: CASSQSIWDRVCVVSGNTIYF. CDR3 nucleotides: TGTGCCAGCAGCCAATCCATTTGGGACAGGGTTTGTGTCGTCTCTGGAAACACCATATATTTT.

This clonotype has a count of ten or more. This rearrangement joins TRBV6-6 to TRBJ2-7; D is uncertain. Germline assignment: CDR1 MNHNY and CDR2 SVGAGI (reference sequence). The CDR3 runs 14 residues. The germline V and J ends were trimmed by 0 bases and 2 bases, with 8 bases remaining between them. The CDR3 here is CASSYSAQAYEQYF. CDR3 in DNA: TGTGCCAGCAGTTACTCGGCTCAGGCCTACGAGCAGTACTTC.

This clonotype was found a few times. The chain uses TRBV19 and TRBJ1-1; 9 bases agree with TRBD1. With 5 bases clipped from V and 0 bases from J, the junction kept 13 bases outside the gene matches. The CDR3 spans 18 residues. The germline V gene has CDR1 LNHDA and CDR2 SQIVND (reference sequence). CDR3 amino acids: CASSADRGASTMNTEAFF. CDR3 in DNA: TGTGCCAGTAGTGCGGACAGGGGCGCCAGCACCATGAACACTGAAGCTTTCTTT.

This clonotype was picked up many times. The J gene is TRBJ2-5, the V gene TRBV3-1; maybe TRBD2 (6 bases). This CDR3 contains 15 residues. The V and J ends lost 0 bases and 2 bases respectively, with 10 bases between them. In germline, CDR1 is LGHDT, CDR2 YNNKEL (reference sequence). Written as DNA, the CDR3 is TGTGCCAGCAGCCAAGATCAACTAGCTCAAGAGACCCAGTACTTC. It codes for CASSQDQLAQETQYF.

This clonotype was counted a few times. Written as DNA, the CDR3 is TGTGCCAGCCTGTTCAGGGGTTGGTCTGGGGCCAACGTCCTGACTTTC. It specifies CASLFRGWSGANVLTF. The chain has TRBV12-3 or TRBV12-4 and TRBJ2-6, with a possible D match to TRBD1 (6 bases). The V gene lost 8 bases and the J gene lost 1 base, with 15 bases spanning the gap. The CDR3 length is 16 residues.

This chain links TRBV5-1 with TRBJ1-1, with a tentative D call TRBD1 (6 bases). The germline V and J ends were trimmed by 3 bases and 0 bases, with 12 bases remaining between them. This CDR3 has 15 amino acids. From germline, CDR1 is SGHRS and CDR2 YFSETQ. The CDR3 coding sequence is TGCGCCAGCAGCTGGGAGGACAGCATGAACACTGAAGCTTTCTTT. Amino acid sequence: CASSWEDSMNTEAFF.

This chain uses TRBV19 with TRBJ1-1, with TRBD1 as a possible D gene (6 bases). V was pared by 6 bases and J by 4 bases, with 12 bases between. The germline gives CDR1 LNHDA, CDR2 SQIVND (reference sequence). This CDR3 region has 13 residues. CDR3 bases: TGTGCCAGTAGGTTAGGAGGGGGCACTGAAGCTTTCTTT. Translating it yields CASRLGGGTEAFF. Full variable domain (missing parts from reference TRBV19 and TRBJ1-1): DGGITQSPKYLFRKEGQNVTLSCEQNLNHDAMYWYRQDPGQGLRLIYYSQIVNDFQKGDIAEGYSVSREKKESFPLTVTSAQKNPTAFYLCASRLGGGTEAFFGQGTRLTVV.

This clonotype was observed many times. The rearrangement links TRBV12-3 or TRBV12-4 to TRBJ2-2; D is ambiguous. The CDR3 is 13 amino acids. The V gene lost 3 bases and the J gene lost 7 bases, with 9 bases spanning the gap. The CDR3 region has the DNA TGTGCCAGCAGTTTCAACAGTCTCGGGGAGCTGTTTTTT. Its protein product is CASSFNSLGELFF.

The chain employs TRBV27 and TRBJ1-1; the D gene is possibly TRBD1 (5 bases). The CDR3 extends over 15 amino acids. Trimming stripped 5 bases from V and 0 bases from J, with 13 bases between. From germline, CDR1 is MNHEY and CDR2 SMNVEV (reference sequence). The CDR3 loop reads CASSPRQRLNTEAFF. CDR3 sequence (DNA): TGTGCCAGCAGTCCCCGACAGCGACTGAACACTGAAGCTTTCTTT.

The CDR3 reads CATSDPLAPYNEQFF. As DNA, the CDR3 is TGTGCCACCAGTGACCCTCTAGCTCCCTACAATGAGCAGTTCTTC. This sequence joins TRBV24-1 and TRBJ2-1, with D possibly being TRBD2 (5 bases). This CDR3 is built from 15 residues. The V and J ends lost 4 bases and 2 bases respectively, with 11 bases between them. Looked up from germline, CDR1 is KGHDR and CDR2 is SFDVKD.